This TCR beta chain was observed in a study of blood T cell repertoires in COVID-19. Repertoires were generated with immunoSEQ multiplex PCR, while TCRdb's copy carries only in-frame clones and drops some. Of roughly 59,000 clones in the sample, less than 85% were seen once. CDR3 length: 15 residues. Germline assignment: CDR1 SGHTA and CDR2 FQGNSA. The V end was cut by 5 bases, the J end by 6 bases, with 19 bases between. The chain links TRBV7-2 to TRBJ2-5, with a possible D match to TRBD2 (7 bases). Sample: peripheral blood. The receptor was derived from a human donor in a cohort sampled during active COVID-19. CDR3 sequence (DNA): TGTGCCAGCAGCCCAGAGGGGGGGGCGGGAAAGACCCAGTACTTC. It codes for CASSPEGGAGKTQYF.